This paragraph reports one TCR beta chain. These data originate in a study of PD-L1 blockade in urothelial cancer. Looking at the study overall: Blood analyses occurred 3 weeks (second dose) and 6 weeks post treatment start.

Regarding time point: peripheral blood 6 weeks after treatment start. The method was immunoSEQ multiplex PCR; TCRdb's version includes in-frame clones alone and lacks a portion of them. Of 90,000 to 130,000 clones in the sample, approximately 90% were seen once. The V end was cut by 4 bases, the J end by 6 bases, with 12 bases between. CDR1 is KGHSY and CDR2 is FQNENV in the germline V gene. The CDR3 extends over 14 amino acids. This sequence originates from a man aged 55 to 70 with urothelial cancer. V and J are TRBV16 and TRBJ2-2; TRBD1 might be the D (5 bases). The starting material was PBMCs, obtained around atezolizumab (anti-PD-L1) treatment. The CDR3 loop reads CASSRTGNPGELFF. In DNA, the CDR3 is TGTGCCAGCAGCCGTACAGGCAATCCCGGGGAGCTGTTTTTT.